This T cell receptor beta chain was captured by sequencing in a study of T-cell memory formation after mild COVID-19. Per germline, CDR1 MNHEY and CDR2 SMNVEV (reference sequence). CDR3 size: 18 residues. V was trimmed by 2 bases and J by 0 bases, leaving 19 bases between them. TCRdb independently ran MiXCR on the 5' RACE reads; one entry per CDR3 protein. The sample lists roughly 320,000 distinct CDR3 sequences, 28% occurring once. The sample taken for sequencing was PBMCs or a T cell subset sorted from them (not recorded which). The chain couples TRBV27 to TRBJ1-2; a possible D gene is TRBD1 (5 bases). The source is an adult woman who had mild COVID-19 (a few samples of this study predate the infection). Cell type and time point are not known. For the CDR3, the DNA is TGTGCCAGCAGTTTAACTGGCAGGGCAATCGGGGCTAACTATGGCTACACCTTC. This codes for CASSLTGRAIGANYGYTF.